This T cell receptor beta chain comes out of a study of blood T cell repertoires in COVID-19. In the study overall: COVID-19 samples collected from the United States, Italy and Spain covered acute and convalescent phases. The analysed material was cDNA or gDNA that came from T cells, B-cell-depleted T cells, or PBMCs.

The repertoire was sequenced with immunoSEQ multiplex PCR; TCRdb's copy has only in-frame clones and lacks some. The profile covers approximately 220,000 clones, with about four fifths appearing a single time and 3% taken by the ten largest. This clone was seen once. From germline, CDR1 is MNHNY and CDR2 SVGAGI (reference sequence). The CDR3 has 17 amino acids. The V end lost 5 bases, the J end lost 0 bases, and 17 bases lay between the germline ends. Input material: peripheral blood. This receptor was obtained from a woman in her twenties or thirties who had recovered from COVID-19. The rearrangement uses TRBV6-6 and TRBJ2-4, with D perhaps TRBD1 (6 bases). The CDR3 DNA reads TGTGCCAGCAGTCCAAGTACAGGGATTCTAGCCAAAAACATTCAGTACTTC. As protein: CASSPSTGILAKNIQYF.